The 24 T cell receptor beta chains reported below all come from one sample, sequenced in a study of cytomegalovirus exposure and HLA in healthy donors. Data came from immunoSEQ multiplex PCR; TCRdb stores just in-frame clones and leaves some out. The table shows about 73,000 clones, with roughly 93% occurring only once. The sequenced sample consisted of PBMCs. The origin of the receptors is a woman younger than 30 in good health and CMV-seropositive.

The gene calls are TRBV28 and TRBJ1-2; TRBD1 matches at 12 bases. The V gene's germline CDR1 is MDHEN and CDR2 SYDVKM. The CDR3 loop spans 16 amino acids. V gave up 2 bases and J gave up 8 bases; unmatched junction bases: 9. CDR3 bases: TGTGCCAGCAGTTTAACTCGGGACAGGGGGCCGGAAGGCTACACCTTC. Translation: CASSLTRDRGPEGYTF.

This sequence joins TRBV27 and TRBJ1-1; TRBD1 matches at 9 bases. The CDR3 is made up of 15 amino acids. V dropped 6 bases and J dropped 4; count of bases not matched to a gene: 9. The germline V gene has CDR1 MNHEY and CDR2 SMNVEV (reference sequence). The CDR3 region is CASRSFTGGRTEAFF. Written as DNA, the CDR3 is TGTGCCAGCAGGTCCTTTACAGGGGGCCGCACTGAAGCTTTCTTT.

A few counts support this clone. The rearrangement links TRBV5-1 to TRBJ1-4, with 8 bases matching TRBD1. CDR3 length: 17 residues. Germline lookup yields CDR1 SGHRS and CDR2 YFSETQ. V shed 5 bases, J shed 7 bases, and the junction held 16 bases outside the gene matches. The DNA for the CDR3 is TGCGCCAGCAGTCAAACTGGGACAGGTGTTGCGCCTGAAAAACTGTTTTTT. Translation gives CASSQTGTGVAPEKLFF.

CDR3 DNA: TGTGCCAGCAGCCTTCGGGTTCACACAGATACGCAGTATTTT. As protein: CASSLRVHTDTQYF. This chain uses TRBV11-2 with TRBJ2-3; D not certain. The CDR3 extends over 14 amino acids. Trimming took 5 bases from V and 2 from J, leaving 11 bases between them. CDR1 SGHAT and CDR2 FQNNGV come from the germline V gene. Full variable domain (outside the CDR3, taken from reference TRBV11-2 and TRBJ2-3): EAGVAQSPRYKIIEKRQSVAFWCNPISGHATLYWYQQILGQGPKLLIQFQNNGVVDDSQLPKDRFSAERLKGVDSTLKIQPAKLEDSAVYLCASSLRVHTDTQYFGPGTRLTVL.

This rearrangement joins TRBV27 to TRBJ2-1, with 8 bases that match TRBD2. V was clipped by 3 bases and J by 4 bases; unmatched bases: 26. This CDR3 spans 22 amino acids. The germline gives CDR1 MNHEY, CDR2 SMNVEV (reference sequence). The CDR3 bases are TGTGCCAGCAGTTTGGTGGGAAACTTGGTTCGGCGGGGTAGCGGGGCATACAATGAGCAGTTCTTC. Its protein product is CASSLVGNLVRRGSGAYNEQFF.

The gene calls are TRBV7-2 and TRBJ2-3; D call uncertain. CDR1 and CDR2 from the germline V gene are SGHTA and FQGNSA. The V gene lost 1 base and the J gene lost 1 base, with 9 bases spanning the gap. This CDR3 contains 15 residues. This CDR3 reads CASSLDPVGTDTQYF. The CDR3 nucleotides read TGTGCCAGCAGCTTAGATCCAGTGGGCACAGATACGCAGTATTTT.

V usage is TRBV5-4 and J usage is TRBJ2-1; TRBD2 matches 8 bases. Germline CDR1 reads SGHNT; CDR2 reads YYREEE (reference sequence). The CDR3 totals 16 residues. Trimming at V came to 4 bases and at J to 2 bases, leaving 8 bases not matched to a gene. The CDR3 DNA is TGTGCCAGCAGCCCACGTAGCGGGAAGGCCTACAATGAGCAGTTCTTC. As protein: CASSPRSGKAYNEQFF.

V usage is TRBV19 and J usage is TRBJ2-1, with D possibly TRBD2 on 6 matching bases. With 2 bases removed from V and 5 bases from J, the gap between germline ends came to 13 bases. This CDR3 has 15 amino acids. Germline V gives CDR1 LNHDA, CDR2 SQIVND (reference sequence). CDR3 loop: CASSITLAANNEQFF. CDR3 bases: TGTGCCAGTAGTATAACACTAGCCGCTAACAATGAGCAGTTCTTC.

About this clone: A read error may produce the germline difference seen at one junction end. The J gene is TRBJ2-3, the V gene TRBV5-4; 9 positions match TRBD2. The CDR3 loop spans 15 amino acids. Germline CDR1 is SGHNT and CDR2 is YYREEE (reference sequence). The CDR3, as DNA: TGTGCCAGCAGCCCCAGCGGGGGGAGCAAAGATACGCAGTATTTT. Its translation is CASSPSGGSKDTQYF.

The chain employs TRBV5-1 and TRBJ2-5; 7 nucleotides align to TRBD1. Germline CDR1 is SGHRS and CDR2 is YFSETQ. V lost 1 base, J lost 5 bases, and 11 bases stayed unmatched. The CDR3 is made up of 16 amino acids. The CDR3 DNA reads TGCGCCAGCAGCTTGCAGGACAGGTATTGGAGCGAGACCCAGTACTTC. This encodes CASSLQDRYWSETQYF.

The chain recombines TRBV25-1 with TRBJ2-5, with D maybe TRBD2 (5 bases). There are 14 residues in the CDR3. With 5 bases removed from V and 5 bases from J, the gap between germline ends came to 15 bases. Germline V gives CDR1 MGHDK, CDR2 SYGVNS. DNA for the CDR3: TGTGCCAGCAGTCCACTAGAAATGTGGGAGACCCAGTACTTC. This translates into CASSPLEMWETQYF.

This rearrangement joins TRBV11-2 to TRBJ1-2, with a weak D call TRBD1 (5 bases). Germline CDR1 SGHAT, CDR2 FQNNGV. The ends were cut back, 7 bases at V and 7 bases at J, with 19 bases in the middle. The CDR3 is made up of 14 amino acids. CDR3 sequence: CASTVGQGIGGYTF. CDR3 nucleotides: TGTGCCAGCACGGTGGGGCAGGGAATAGGTGGCTACACCTTC.

This chain's CDR3 is CASSRGQGIVYEQYF. CDR3 nucleotide sequence: TGTGCCAGCAGCCGAGGACAGGGTATAGTCTACGAGCAGTACTTC. This chain uses TRBV5-8 with TRBJ2-7; 8 bases are shared with TRBD1. The CDR3 is 15 residues long. V shed 4 bases and J 3 bases; nucleotides not matched to a gene: 9. Germline CDR1 SGHTS, CDR2 YDEGEE.

The rearrangement uses TRBV25-1 and TRBJ2-3; 7 nucleotides align to TRBD1. V trimming: 6 bases; J trimming: 0 bases; junction bases outside the gene matches: 3. The CDR3 consists of 14 residues. Germline values: CDR1 MGHDK, CDR2 SYGVNS. For the CDR3, the DNA is TGTGCCAGCAGAGGGACAGCTAGCACAGATACGCAGTATTTT. Protein product: CASRGTASTDTQYF.

The gene calls are TRBV28 and TRBJ2-7; TRBD1 matches 12 bases. V shed 8 bases and J 6 bases; nucleotides not matched to a gene: 5. The CDR3 length is 13 residues. Germline assignment: CDR1 MDHEN and CDR2 SYDVKM. CDR3 protein: CASGRDRGLEQYF. Written as DNA, the CDR3 is TGTGCCAGCGGCCGGGACAGGGGGCTCGAGCAGTACTTC.

This chain connects TRBV4-1 to TRBJ1-1; 7 bases are shared with TRBD1. The CDR3 has 15 amino acids. Germline V gene data show CDR1 as MGHRA and CDR2 as YSYEKL. V lost 3 bases, J lost 0 bases, and 4 bases stayed unmatched. The CDR3 loop is CASSHPGQLNTEAFF. CDR3 DNA sequence: TGCGCCAGCAGCCACCCGGGACAGCTGAACACTGAAGCTTTCTTT.

The rearrangement links TRBV29-1 to TRBJ1-1; 8 bases line up with TRBD1. The CDR3 extends over 13 amino acids. V shed 7 bases and J 2 bases; nucleotides not matched to a gene: 6. CDR1 and CDR2 from the germline V gene are SQVTM and ANQGSEA. The CDR3 reads CSAEDRANTEAFF. The CDR3 DNA is TGCAGCGCCGAGGACAGGGCTAACACTGAAGCTTTCTTT.

A single count supports this clone. The chain carries TRBV6-5 and TRBJ1-2; a possible D gene is TRBD1 (5 bases). The CDR3 consists of 16 residues. Trimming took 0 bases from V and 2 from J, leaving 13 bases between them. Germline CDR1 reads MNHEY; CDR2 reads SVGAGI. CDR3 region: CASSYSGAGFNYGYTF. CDR3 coding DNA: TGTGCCAGCAGTTACTCGGGTGCAGGGTTCAACTATGGCTACACCTTC.

The chain joins TRBV6-5 to TRBJ2-3; tentative D call: TRBD2 (7 bases). Germline assignment: CDR1 MNHEY and CDR2 SVGAGI. The CDR3 has 16 residues. V was pared by 4 bases and J by 2 bases, with 16 bases between. CDR3 bases: TGTGCCAGCAGTTGGGGGGGCAGGGAACACACAGATACGCAGTATTTT. It is translated as CASSWGGREHTDTQYF.

The rearrangement joins TRBV29-1 to TRBJ1-1; D call uncertain. There are 13 residues in the CDR3. CDR1 and CDR2 from the germline V gene are SQVTM and ANQGSEA. V dropped 4 bases and J dropped 0 bases, with 9 bases sitting between them. CDR3: CSVGREMNTEAFF. CDR3 coding DNA: TGCAGCGTTGGAAGGGAGATGAACACTGAAGCTTTCTTT.

In DNA form, the CDR3 reads TGCAGCGTTGGGACAGGGAGTAATTCACCCCTCCACTTT. It is translated as CSVGTGSNSPLHF. V and J are TRBV29-1 and TRBJ1-6; 8 bases are shared with TRBD1. This CDR3 has 13 amino acids. Germline CDR1 is SQVTM and CDR2 is ANQGSEA. The V and J ends lost 4 bases and 6 bases, in that order; junction bases with no gene match: 2.

The chain combines TRBV6-1 with TRBJ2-2; 8 bases line up with TRBD2. Trimming cost V 4 bases and J 0 bases; bases outside gene matches: 1. In germline, CDR1 is MNHNS, CDR2 SASEGT. The CDR3 sequence is 15 residues long. The CDR3, as DNA: TGTGCCAGCAGTGTAGCGGGGCCGAACACCGGGGAGCTGTTTTTT. The encoded protein is CASSVAGPNTGELFF.

The V gene is TRBV7-2, the J gene TRBJ1-1; 8 nucleotides align to TRBD1. The ends lost 5 bases at V and 4 bases at J; junction bases unmatched: 12. Germline V lookup: CDR1 SGHTA, CDR2 FQGNSA. This CDR3 comprises 16 residues. DNA of the CDR3: TGTGCCAGCAGCCGACCCCCAGGACAGGGCGGCACTGAAGCTTTCTTT. The encoded protein is CASSRPPGQGGTEAFF. Full variable domain (outside the CDR3, taken from reference TRBV7-2 and TRBJ1-1): GAGVSQSPSNKVTEKGKDVELRCDPISGHTALYWYRQSLGQGLEFLIYFQGNSAPDKSGLPSDRFSAERTGGSVSTLTIQRTQQEDSAVYLCASSRPPGQGGTEAFFGQGTRLTVV.

The V gene is TRBV6-6, the J gene TRBJ2-5, with D perhaps TRBD1 (5 bases). Germline CDR1 is MNHNY and CDR2 is SVGAGI (reference sequence). The CDR3 has 14 amino acids. The V and J ends lost 6 bases and 3 bases respectively, with 14 bases between them. The DNA of the CDR3 is TGTGCCAGCAGGGAAGACAGAAATAAAGAGACCCAGTACTTC. The encoded protein is CASREDRNKETQYF.